This T cell receptor beta chain derives from a study of blood T cell repertoires in COVID-19. Study summary: From the United States, Italy and Spain came samples of acute and convalescent COVID-19. PBMCs, B-cell-depleted T cells, or T cells were the source of the cDNA or gDNA that made up the material.

Enrollees, about 18 to 89 years old, lived in 24 US areas. In Cohort 3, a recovered donor had either two negative PCRs, clearance, or symptom resolution. V lost 1 base, J lost 5 bases, and 7 bases stayed unmatched. The CDR3 sequence is 15 residues long. In germline, CDR1 is SGHAT, CDR2 FQNNGV. Only in-frame clones appear in the TCRdb table, and some are missing; sequencing was by immunoSEQ multiplex PCR. The sample consists of 400,000 or so clones, over 75% of them appearing once. The sequence was obtained from a man aged 25-45 years who had recovered from COVID-19. Sequencing was done on a sample of PBMCs or T cells enriched from blood (not recorded which). V usage is TRBV11-2 and J usage is TRBJ1-1; the match to TRBD1 covers 7 bases. The CDR3 here is CASSLGDRVVTEAFF. The CDR3 nucleotides read TGTGCCAGCAGCTTAGGAGACAGGGTTGTTACTGAAGCTTTCTTT.